Below, 5 T cell receptor beta chains from the same sample are listed, as sequenced in a study of molecular identifiers for immune sequencing clone quantification. Each CDR3 protein gets one entry after TCRdb re-called the PCR reads with MiXCR. Of under 800,000 distinct CDR3 sequences in the sample, roughly 25% were seen once. The specimen sequenced was naive CD8+ T cells from blood, with Jurkat cell RNA spiked in. Regarding subset: FACS-sorted CD8+CD4-CCR7+CD45RA+ naive T cells. The receptors stem from a human donor in good health. Some libraries in this study had Jurkat cell RNA spiked in.

Comments on this clonotype: This may arise from a read error, as a much more abundant clone is one base away. V and J are TRBV10-3 and TRBJ2-3, with TRBD2 as a possible D gene (7 bases). V gave up 6 bases and J gave up 2 bases, with 18 bases separating them. This CDR3 is 16 amino acids long. CDR1 and CDR2 from the germline V gene are ENHRY and SYGVKD. The CDR3 sequence is CAIRADRGALTDTQYF. The CDR3 DNA reads TGTGCCATCAGAGCTGACCGGGGGGCCCTCACAGATACGCAGTATTTT.

Comment on this clonotype: Since a much larger clone is just one base distant, this may be a read error. V is TRBV7-9 and J is TRBJ2-3; D gene unclear. Germline CDR1 reads SEHNR; CDR2 reads FQNEAQ (reference sequence). The CDR3 totals 15 residues. V lost 1 base to trimming and J lost 8 bases, with 16 bases between them. The CDR3, as DNA: TGTGCCAGCAGCTTAGTACAGACTTATGCAGGTACGCAGTATTTT. Protein: CASSLVQTYAGTQYF.

The chain combines TRBV18 with TRBJ2-3, with 13 bases fitting TRBD2. CDR3 length: 16 residues. Unmatched junction bases numbered 7, after V lost 6 bases and J lost 4 bases. CDR1 is KGHSH, CDR2 LQKENI, per germline. Here the CDR3 DNA reads TGTGCCAGCTCGACAACTAGCGGGGGGGCATCAGATACGCAGTATTTT. The encoded protein is CASSTTSGGASDTQYF.

The chain employs TRBV20-1 and TRBJ2-1; 12 nucleotides align to TRBD2. The CDR3 is 15 residues long. V was clipped by 2 bases and J by 9 bases; unmatched bases: 8. Germline-derived CDR1 and CDR2 are DFQATT and SNEGSKA (reference sequence). The CDR3 reads CSARILAGGSVEQFF. Here the CDR3 DNA reads TGCAGTGCTAGAATACTAGCGGGAGGTAGTGTTGAGCAGTTCTTC.

The chain is built from TRBV6-6 and TRBJ1-2; TRBD1 agrees at 8 bases. Germline-derived CDR1 and CDR2 are MNHNY and SVGAGI (reference sequence). The V segment lost 6 bases and the J segment 0 bases; nucleotides outside the gene matches: 9. The CDR3 totals 16 residues. The CDR3 region has the DNA TGTGCCAGCAGGAAGACAGGGGAATCGGCTAACTATGGCTACACCTTC. This encodes CASRKTGESANYGYTF.